The present T cell receptor beta chain was sequenced within a study of beta chain features in type 1 diabetes. Expressed TCRB transcripts got sequenced, as all isolated RNA was reverse transcribed. Here immunoSEQ multiplex PCR was the method, and the copy in TCRdb shows in-frame clones only, minus some. The table lists about 140,000 clones, 6.9% of them singletons. This clone was seen a handful of times. Its antigen remains unknown. Study conclusions and caveats: Across patients, naive, central memory and Treg TCRB repertoires exhibited apparently greater similarity than was observed across healthy donors. Researchers report that Type 1 diabetes patients had moderately but significantly shorter TCRB CDR3s across all four CD4+ subsets.

The CDR3 spans 14 residues. Germline V gene lookup returns CDR1 GTSNPN and CDR2 SVGIG (reference sequence). V was cut by 4 bases and J by 8 bases, with 20 bases left in between. This rearrangement joins TRBV30 to TRBJ1-2; possibly TRBD1 for D (5 bases). The sample comprised central memory CD4+ T cells from blood. The TCR originated in a woman in her 30s in good health. CDR3: CAWTQFGGTSGYTF. CDR3 bases: TGTGCCTGGACCCAGTTTGGGGGGACGAGCGGCTACACCTTC.